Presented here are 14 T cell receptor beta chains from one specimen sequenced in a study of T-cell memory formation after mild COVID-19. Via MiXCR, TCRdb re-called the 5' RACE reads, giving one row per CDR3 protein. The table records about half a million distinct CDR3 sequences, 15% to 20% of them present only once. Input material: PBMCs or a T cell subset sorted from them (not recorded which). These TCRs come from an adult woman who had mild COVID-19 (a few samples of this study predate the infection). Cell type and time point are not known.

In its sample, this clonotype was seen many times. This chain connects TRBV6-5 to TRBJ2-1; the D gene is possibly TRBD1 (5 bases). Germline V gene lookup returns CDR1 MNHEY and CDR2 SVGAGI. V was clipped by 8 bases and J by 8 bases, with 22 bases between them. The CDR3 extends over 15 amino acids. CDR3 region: CASYTRPGSVDEQFF. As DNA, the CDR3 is TGTGCCAGCTATACTCGTCCAGGGTCGGTGGATGAGCAGTTCTTC.

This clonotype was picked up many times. This CDR3 is CASSLGTGGNQPQHF. CDR3 DNA sequence: TGTGCCAGCAGTTTAGGGACGGGGGGCAATCAGCCCCAGCATTTT. The chain carries TRBV12-3 or TRBV12-4 and TRBJ1-5; D is perhaps TRBD1 (5 bases). V was clipped by 1 base and J by 2 bases, with 9 bases between them. This CDR3 comprises 15 residues.

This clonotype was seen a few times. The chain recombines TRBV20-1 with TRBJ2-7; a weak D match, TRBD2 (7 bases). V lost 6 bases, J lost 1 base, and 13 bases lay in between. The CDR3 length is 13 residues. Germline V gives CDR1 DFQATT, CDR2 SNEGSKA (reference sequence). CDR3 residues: CSANREGSYEQYF. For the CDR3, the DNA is TGCAGTGCCAACAGGGAGGGTTCCTACGAGCAGTACTTC.

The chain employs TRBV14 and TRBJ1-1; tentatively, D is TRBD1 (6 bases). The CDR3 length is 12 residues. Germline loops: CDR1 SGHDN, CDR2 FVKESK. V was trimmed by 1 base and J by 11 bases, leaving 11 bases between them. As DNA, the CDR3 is TGTGCCAGCAGCCAAGTAGCCCAGGGGGCTTTCTTT. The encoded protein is CASSQVAQGAFF.

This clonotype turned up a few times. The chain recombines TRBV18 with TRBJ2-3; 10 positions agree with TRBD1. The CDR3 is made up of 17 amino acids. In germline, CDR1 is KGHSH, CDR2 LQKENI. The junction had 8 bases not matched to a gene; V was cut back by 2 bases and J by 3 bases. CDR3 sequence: CASSPFRQGAKTDTQYF. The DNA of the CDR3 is TGTGCCAGCTCACCATTCCGACAGGGGGCGAAGACAGATACGCAGTATTTT.

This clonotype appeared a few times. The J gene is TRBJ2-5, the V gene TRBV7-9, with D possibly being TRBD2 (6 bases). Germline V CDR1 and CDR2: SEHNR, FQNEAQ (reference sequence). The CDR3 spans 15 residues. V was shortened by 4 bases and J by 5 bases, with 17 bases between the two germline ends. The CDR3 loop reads CASSSVAARGETQYF. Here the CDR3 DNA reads TGTGCCAGCAGCTCTGTAGCGGCCCGGGGGGAGACCCAGTACTTC.

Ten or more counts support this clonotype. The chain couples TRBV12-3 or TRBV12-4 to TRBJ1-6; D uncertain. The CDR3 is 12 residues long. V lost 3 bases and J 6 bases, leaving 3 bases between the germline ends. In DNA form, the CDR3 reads TGTGCCAGCAGTTTCAGTAATTCACCCCTCCACTTT. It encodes CASSFSNSPLHF.

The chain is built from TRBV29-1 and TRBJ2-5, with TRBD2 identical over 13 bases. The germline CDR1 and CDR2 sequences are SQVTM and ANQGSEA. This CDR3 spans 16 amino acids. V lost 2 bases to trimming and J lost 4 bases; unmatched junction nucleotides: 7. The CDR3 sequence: CSVESGLAGRIETQYF. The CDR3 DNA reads TGCAGCGTTGAATCGGGACTAGCGGGGAGAATAGAGACCCAGTACTTC.

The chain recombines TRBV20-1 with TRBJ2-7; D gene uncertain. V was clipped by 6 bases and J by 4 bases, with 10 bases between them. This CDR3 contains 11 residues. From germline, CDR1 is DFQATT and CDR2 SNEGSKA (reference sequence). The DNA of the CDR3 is TGCAGTGCGCAGGTCGGGTACGAGCAGTACTTC. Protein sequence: CSAQVGYEQYF.

CDR3 residues: CASSRGQESSEAFF. CDR3 sequence (DNA): TGTGCCAGCAGCCGGGGACAGGAATCGTCTGAAGCTTTCTTT. The J gene is TRBJ1-1, the V gene TRBV3-1, with 8 bases aligning to TRBD1. From germline, CDR1 is LGHDT and CDR2 YNNKEL (reference sequence). There are 14 residues in the CDR3. Losses at the gene ends were 4 bases for V and 6 bases for J; bases not matched to a gene: 7.

CDR3 in DNA: TGTGCCAGCACAAAACAGGGAGGTCAGCCCCAGCATTTT. Translation gives CASTKQGGQPQHF. The chain carries TRBV12-3 or TRBV12-4 and TRBJ1-5; D is possibly TRBD1 (6 bases). Deletions cut 7 bases from V and 6 bases from J, with 13 bases between. The CDR3 runs 13 residues.

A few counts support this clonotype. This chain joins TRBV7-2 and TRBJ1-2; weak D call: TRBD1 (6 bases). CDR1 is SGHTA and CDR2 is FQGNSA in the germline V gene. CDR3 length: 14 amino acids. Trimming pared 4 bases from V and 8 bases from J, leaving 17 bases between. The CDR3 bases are TGTGCCAGCAGCTACACCCGGGGGGCGGAGGGCTACACCTTC. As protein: CASSYTRGAEGYTF. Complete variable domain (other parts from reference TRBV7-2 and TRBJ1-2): GAGVSQSPSNKVTEKGKDVELRCDPISGHTALYWYRQSLGQGLEFLIYFQGNSAPDKSGLPSDRFSAERTGGSVSTLTIQRTQQEDSAVYLCASSYTRGAEGYTFGSGTRLTVV.

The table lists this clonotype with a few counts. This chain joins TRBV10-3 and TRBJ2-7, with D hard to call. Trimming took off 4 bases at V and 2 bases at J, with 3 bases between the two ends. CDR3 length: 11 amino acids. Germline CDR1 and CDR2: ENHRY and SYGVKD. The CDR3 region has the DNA TGTGCCATCAGTGCCGCCTACGAGCAGTACTTC. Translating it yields CAISAAYEQYF.

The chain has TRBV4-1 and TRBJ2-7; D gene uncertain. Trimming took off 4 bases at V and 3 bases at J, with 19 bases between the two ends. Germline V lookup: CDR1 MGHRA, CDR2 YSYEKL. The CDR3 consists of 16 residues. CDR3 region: CASSRAAMATNYEQYF. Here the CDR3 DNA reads TGCGCCAGCAGCCGAGCCGCCATGGCCACAAACTACGAGCAGTACTTC.